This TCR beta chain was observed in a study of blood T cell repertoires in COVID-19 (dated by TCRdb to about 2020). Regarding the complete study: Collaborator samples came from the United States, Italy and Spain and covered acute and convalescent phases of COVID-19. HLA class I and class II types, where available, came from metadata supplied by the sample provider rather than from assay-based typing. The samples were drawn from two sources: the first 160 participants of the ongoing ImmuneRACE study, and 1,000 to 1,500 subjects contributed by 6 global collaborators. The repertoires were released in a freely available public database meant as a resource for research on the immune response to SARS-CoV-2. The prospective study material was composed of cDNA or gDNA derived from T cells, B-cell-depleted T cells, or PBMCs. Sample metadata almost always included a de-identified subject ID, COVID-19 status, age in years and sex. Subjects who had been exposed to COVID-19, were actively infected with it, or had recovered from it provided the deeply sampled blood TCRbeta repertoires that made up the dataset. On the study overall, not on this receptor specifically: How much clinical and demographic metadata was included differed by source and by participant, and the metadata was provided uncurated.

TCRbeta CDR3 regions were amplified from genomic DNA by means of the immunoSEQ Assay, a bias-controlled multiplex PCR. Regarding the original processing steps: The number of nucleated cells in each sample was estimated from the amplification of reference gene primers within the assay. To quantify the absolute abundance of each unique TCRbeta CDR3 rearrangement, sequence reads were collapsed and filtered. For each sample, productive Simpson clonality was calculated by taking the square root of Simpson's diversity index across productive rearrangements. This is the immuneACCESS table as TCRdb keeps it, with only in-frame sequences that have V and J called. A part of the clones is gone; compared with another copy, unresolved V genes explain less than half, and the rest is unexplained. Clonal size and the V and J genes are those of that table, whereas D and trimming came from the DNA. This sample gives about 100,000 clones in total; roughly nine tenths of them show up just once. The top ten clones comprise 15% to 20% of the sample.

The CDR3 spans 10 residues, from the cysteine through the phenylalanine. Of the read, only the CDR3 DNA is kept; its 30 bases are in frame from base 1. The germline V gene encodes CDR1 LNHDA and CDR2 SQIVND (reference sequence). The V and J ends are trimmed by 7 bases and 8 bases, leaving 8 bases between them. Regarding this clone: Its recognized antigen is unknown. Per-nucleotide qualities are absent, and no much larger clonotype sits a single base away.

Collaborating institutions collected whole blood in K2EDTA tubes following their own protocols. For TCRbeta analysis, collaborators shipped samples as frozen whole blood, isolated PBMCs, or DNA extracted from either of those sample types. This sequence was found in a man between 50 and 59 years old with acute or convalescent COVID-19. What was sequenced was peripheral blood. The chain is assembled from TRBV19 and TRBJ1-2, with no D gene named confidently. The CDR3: CASKSHGYTF. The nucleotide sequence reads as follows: TGTGCCAGTAAGAGTCACGGCTACACCTTC.